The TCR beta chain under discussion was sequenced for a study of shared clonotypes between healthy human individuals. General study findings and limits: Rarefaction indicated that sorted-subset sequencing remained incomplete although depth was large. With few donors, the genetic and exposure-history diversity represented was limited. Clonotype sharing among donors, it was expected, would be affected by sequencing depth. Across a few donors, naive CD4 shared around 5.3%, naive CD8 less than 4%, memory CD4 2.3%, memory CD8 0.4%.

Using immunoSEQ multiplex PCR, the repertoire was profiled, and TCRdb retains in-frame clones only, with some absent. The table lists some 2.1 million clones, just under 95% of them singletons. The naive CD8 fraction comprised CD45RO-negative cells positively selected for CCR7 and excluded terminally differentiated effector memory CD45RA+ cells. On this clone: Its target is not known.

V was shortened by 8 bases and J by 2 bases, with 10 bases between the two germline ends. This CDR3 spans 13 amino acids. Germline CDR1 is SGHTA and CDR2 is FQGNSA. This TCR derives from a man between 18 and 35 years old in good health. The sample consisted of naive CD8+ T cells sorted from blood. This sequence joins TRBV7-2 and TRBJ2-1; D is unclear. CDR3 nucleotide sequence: TGTGCCAGCGATATCATGCCCTACAATGAGCAGTTCTTC. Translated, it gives CASDIMPYNEQFF.